Given below is one TCR beta chain in context. The data belong to a study of T cell responses to AZD1222 COVID-19 vaccine. The CDR3 runs 14 residues. CDR1 is SGHTA and CDR2 is FQGNSA in the germline V gene. V was pared by 0 bases and J by 7 bases, with 12 bases between. Only in-frame clones appear in the TCRdb table, and some are missing; sequencing was by immunoSEQ multiplex PCR. The sample consists of 150,000 to 200,000 clones, roughly 86% of them appearing once. This TCR was sampled from an adult in good health. The chain is built from TRBV7-2 and TRBJ1-1; D is ambiguous. This specimen was peripheral blood, taken on day 0 of AZD1222 vaccination. The CDR3 here is CASSLANGRSEAFF. For the CDR3, the DNA is TGTGCCAGCAGCTTAGCGAATGGCAGAAGTGAAGCTTTCTTT.